These T cell receptor beta chains were read from a single sample in a study of T cell responses to AZD1222 COVID-19 vaccine. Only in-frame clones appear in the TCRdb table, and some are missing; sequencing was by immunoSEQ multiplex PCR. The data hold 75,000 to 100,000 clones, with around 87% observed a single time. This material consisted of peripheral blood, taken on day 0 of AZD1222 vaccination. The receptors originated from an adult in good health. The CDR3 runs from the conserved cysteine through the conserved F or W. D genes are given only for firm matches. Rows give clone size only sometimes, using once, few, many, or a class for an expanded clone.

V	D	J	size	DNA	CDR3
TRBV5-1	TRBD1	TRBJ2-2	-	TGCGCCAGCAAAACAACACAGGGGTTAACCGGGGAGCTGTTTTTT	CASKTTQGLTGELFF
TRBV24-1	-	TRBJ2-1	-	TGTGCCACCAGTGATTTTAGGCTACCCAATGAGCAGTTCTTC	CATSDFRLPNEQFF
TRBV5-5	-	TRBJ2-7	-	TGTGCCAGCAGCTTGGCCGGAAACGAGCAGTACTTC	CASSLAGNEQYF
TRBV12-3/TRBV12-4	TRBD1	TRBJ2-7	-	TGTGCCAGCAGAAGTACAGGGGCGCAGGAGCAGTACTTC	CASRSTGAQEQYF
TRBV5-1	-	TRBJ1-4	-	TGCGCCAGCAGCTTGGTCGATGGGAAGGGAGAAAAACTGTTTTTT	CASSLVDGKGEKLFF
TRBV14	-	TRBJ2-7	-	TGTGCCAGCAGCCCGTGGGGCAACGAGCAGTACTTC	CASSPWGNEQYF
TRBV18	-	TRBJ2-2	-	TGTGCCAGCTCACCACCCGGGAACACCGGGGAGCTGTTTTTT	CASSPPGNTGELFF
TRBV18	-	TRBJ1-1	-	TGTGCCAGCTCACCGGGGCTTTCGAACACTGAAGCTTTCTTT	CASSPGLSNTEAFF
TRBV9	-	TRBJ2-2	-	TGTGCCAGCAGCGTAGATATAGGGTGGGGCACCGGGGAGCTGTTTTTT	CASSVDIGWGTGELFF
TRBV29-1	TRBD1	TRBJ2-5	-	TGCAGCGTTGCCCGGGACAGGGAATCGGAGACCCAGTACTTC	CSVARDRESETQYF
TRBV10-3	-	TRBJ2-3	-	TGTGCCATCAGTGAGCGAAACCAGGGGTTCTCAGATACGCAGTATTTT	CAISERNQGFSDTQYF
TRBV6-1	-	TRBJ1-1	-	TGTGCCAGCAGTGAACAGCTAGAGAACACTGAAGCTTTCTTT	CASSEQLENTEAFF
TRBV12-5	TRBD1	TRBJ2-3	-	TGTGCTAGCGCTCGACAGGGGGCATCAGATACGCAGTATTTT	CASARQGASDTQYF
TRBV19	TRBD1	TRBJ2-7	-	TGTGCCAGTACGGCCGGGACAGGGGGTTCCTACGAGCAGTACTTC	CASTAGTGGSYEQYF
TRBV9	TRBD2	TRBJ2-1	-	TGTGCCAGCAGCGCCATTGTTGGAGCGGGGGGGTACAATGAGCAGTTCTTC	CASSAIVGAGGYNEQFF
TRBV3-1/TRBV3-2	-	TRBJ1-2	once	TGTGCCAGCAGCCAAACCGACAGATACTATGGCTACACCTTC	CASSQTDRYYGYTF
TRBV11-2	-	TRBJ1-1	-	TGTGCCAGCAGCTTAGACAGGGTTTCTGAAGCTTTCTTT	CASSLDRVSEAFF
TRBV29-1	TRBD1	TRBJ1-1	once	TGCAGCGTTGACGACAGGGGAACTGAAGCTTTCTTT	CSVDDRGTEAFF
TRBV7-2	-	TRBJ1-1	-	TGTGCCAGCAGCTCCTCCGTGGACATTAACGCAGATGAAGCTTTCTTT	CASSSSVDINADEAFF
TRBV18	-	TRBJ1-6	-	TGTGCCAGCTCACCACTTTCGGATATTAACGATTCACCCCTCCACTTT	CASSPLSDINDSPLHF
TRBV4-1	-	TRBJ2-4	-	TGCGCCAGCAAGAGGAGTGAACTAGCCAAAAACATTCAGTACTTC	CASKRSELAKNIQYF
TRBV3-1/TRBV3-2	TRBD2	TRBJ2-7	-	TGTGCCAGCAGCTCCCCAGCGGGGGCTCTATACGAGCAGTACTTC	CASSSPAGALYEQYF
TRBV4-3	TRBD2	TRBJ2-1	-	TGCGCCAGCAGCCAAGGTAAAGCGGGGGGTCCCTACAATGAGCAGTTCTTC	CASSQGKAGGPYNEQFF
TRBV7-6	TRBD1	TRBJ2-7	-	TGTGCCAGCAGCTTTGGGACAGAGGGCTACGAGCAGTACTTC	CASSFGTEGYEQYF
TRBV6-5	-	TRBJ1-1	-	TGTGCCAGCAGTTATCTAACAGGGAGCACTGAAGCTTTCTTT	CASSYLTGSTEAFF
TRBV5-4	-	TRBJ2-7	-	TGTGCCAGCAGCGTACCGGACGGCTCCTACGAGCAGTACTTC	CASSVPDGSYEQYF
TRBV24-1	-	TRBJ2-7	once	TGTGCCACCAGCGTCGGGGCCAACTACGAGCAGTACTTC	CATSVGANYEQYF
TRBV10-3	TRBD2	TRBJ2-5	-	TGTGCCACCCGGGGGGCTAGCGGGGAGACCCAGTACTTC	CATRGASGETQYF
TRBV7-2	-	TRBJ1-6	-	TGTGCCAGCAGCTTACGGGGGCGCCGGCTGGGTTCACCCCTCCACTTT	CASSLRGRRLGSPLHF
TRBV7-5	-	TRBJ2-1	-	TGTGCCAGAAGCCTGGGCACGCCTAGCTCCTACAATGAGCAGTTCTTC	CARSLGTPSSYNEQFF
TRBV5-4	-	TRBJ2-1	-	TGTGCCAGCACGATCCAGTCGGGGTCCTACAATGAGCAGTTCTTC	CASTIQSGSYNEQFF
TRBV18	-	TRBJ1-1	-	TGTGCCAGCTCACCGTGGAGGGGGGAGAACACTGAAGCTTTCTTT	CASSPWRGENTEAFF
TRBV5-1	-	TRBJ2-4	-	TGCGCCAGCAGCGTGCTCGGGCTCGGGGAAAACATTCAGTACTTC	CASSVLGLGENIQYF
TRBV5-5	-	TRBJ2-7	once	TGTGCCAGCAGCTTTAGGGGGAGCGAGCAGTACTTC	CASSFRGSEQYF
TRBV6-2/TRBV6-3	-	TRBJ2-2	-	TGTGCCAGCAGTTATGTCGGTCAGTCGAGGCTGTTTTTT	CASSYVGQSRLFF
TRBV4-2	-	TRBJ2-6	-	TGTGCCAGCAGCCCCCTGTCCGGCTCTGGGGCCAACGTCCTGACTTTC	CASSPLSGSGANVLTF
TRBV5-1	-	TRBJ1-2	-	TGCGCCAGCCACGCGGGGGCAGGGTTCGATGGCTACACCTTC	CASHAGAGFDGYTF
TRBV7-9	-	TRBJ1-2	few	TGTGCCAGCAGCTTAGATCAAGGGTATGGCTACACCTTC	CASSLDQGYGYTF
TRBV12-3/TRBV12-4	-	TRBJ2-3	-	TGTGCCAGCACCATCGGGGCCACAGATACGCAGTATTTT	CASTIGATDTQYF
TRBV2	-	TRBJ1-5	-	TGTGCCAGCGGAAGGGGCAATCAGCCCCAGCATTTT	CASGRGNQPQHF
TRBV5-4	-	TRBJ1-4	-	TGTGCCAGCAGCTTCGGACAGACTAATGAAAAACTGTTTTTT	CASSFGQTNEKLFF
TRBV21-1	-	TRBJ1-1	-	TGTGCAGGGGCGAAAGCTTTCTTT	CAGAKAFF
TRBV19	-	TRBJ2-7	-	TGTGCCAGTAGTATTGGTAGTTCCAGGACCTACGAGCAGTACTTC	CASSIGSSRTYEQYF
TRBV7-2	TRBD2	TRBJ2-3	-	TGTGCCAACTCGCGGGGGGAGGCAGATACGCAGTATTTT	CANSRGEADTQYF
TRBV15	-	TRBJ2-3	-	TGTGCCAGCAGGGGGGCCACTAGCACAGATACGCAGTATTTT	CASRGATSTDTQYF
TRBV6-4	-	TRBJ2-2	-	TGTGCCAGCAGTGATGGTACAGGGTCATCCGGGGAGCTGTTTTTT	CASSDGTGSSGELFF
TRBV25-1	-	TRBJ2-1	-	TGTGCCAGCATCTCAGCGGGCGTAGGGAGCTCCTACAATGAGCAGTTCTTC	CASISAGVGSSYNEQFF
TRBV7-2	TRBD1	TRBJ1-2	-	TGTGCCAGCAGCTTAAGGGGGCACAGGGAGGCTGGCTACACCTTC	CASSLRGHREAGYTF
TRBV6-5	TRBD2	TRBJ2-1	-	TGTGCCAGCAGTTTGACTAGCAGCAATGAGCAGTTCTTC	CASSLTSSNEQFF
TRBV2	-	TRBJ1-3	-	TGTGCCAGCAGTGAGGTTGTGATCTCTGGAAACACCATATATTTT	CASSEVVISGNTIYF
TRBV11-2	-	TRBJ2-1	-	TGTGCCAGCAGCCCCGAACCCTACAATGAGCAGTTCTTC	CASSPEPYNEQFF
TRBV24-1	-	TRBJ2-7	medium-sized	TGTGCCACCAGTGATTCTCGGGAGAGCTCCTACGAGCAGTACTTC	CATSDSRESSYEQYF
TRBV6-5	TRBD1	TRBJ2-7	few	TGTGCCAGCAGAACTGGACAGGGGTACTCCTACGAGCAGTACTTC	CASRTGQGYSYEQYF
TRBV9	TRBD1	TRBJ2-3	-	TGTGCCAGCAGCCCCCGGGACAGGGGCCCAGATACGCAGTATTTT	CASSPRDRGPDTQYF